This entry is about one TCR beta chain. The sample originates from a study of blood T cell repertoires in COVID-19. Self-reported history from a screening survey and questionnaire set each donor's cohort. Source study methods: Nucleated cell counts were estimated from reference gene primer amplification. Libraries were prepared by immunoSEQ multiplex PCR; TCRdb keeps only in-frame clonotypes and omits some of them. That table is the source of V, J and clone size, and D and trimming were worked out from the DNA. The sample carries about 180,000 clones, more than 80% recorded once. The clonotype was recovered from a man aged 40-55 years who had recovered from COVID-19. Material: PBMCs or T cells enriched from blood (not recorded which).

CDR3 DNA sequence: TGTGCCAGCAGCTTCCCCCGGACAGGGACTTGGGATGAGCAGTTCTTC. This sequence encodes CASSFPRTGTWDEQFF. This chain connects TRBV5-5 to TRBJ2-1, with 8 bases identical to TRBD1. V lost 2 bases to trimming and J lost 8 bases; unmatched junction nucleotides: 12. This CDR3 comprises 16 residues. Per germline, CDR1 SGHKS and CDR2 YYEKEE (reference sequence).